This T cell receptor beta chain stems from a study of OX40 agonist ivuxolimab in advanced cancers. As for the study in general: The study enrolled dose-escalation patients with hepatocellular carcinoma, melanoma, renal cell or head and neck cancer. From 23 to 79 years was the age range, with a mean of approximately 63 years, and around 80% were male. Study findings and constraints: Among T cells, CD8+ cells averaged more expanded clones than CD4+ cells.

With regard to this clone: The antigen remains undetermined.

Anyone with autoimmune disease history or systemic immunosuppression was excluded. Profiled with immunoSEQ multiplex PCR; TCRdb holds only in-frame clones, not every one. Of around 40,000 clones detected, 82% appear once; the ten largest clones hold around 21%. Here the sequenced sample was CD4+ or CD8+ T cells sorted from blood, taken in a trial of the OX40 agonist ivuxolimab. The receptor was isolated from an adult with an advanced solid tumor such as melanoma, head and neck, liver or kidney cancer.

The CDR3 nucleotides read TGTGCCAGCAGCCAAGAGAGGGGCGAAAAACTGTTTTTT. This codes for CASSQERGEKLFF. This chain links TRBV4-2 with TRBJ1-4; TRBD1 might be the D (5 bases). Trimming took off 0 bases at V and 8 bases at J, with 7 bases between the two ends. The CDR3 sequence is 13 residues long. The germline V gene encodes CDR1 LGHNA and CDR2 YNFKEQ.